This is a list of T cell receptor beta chains from one sample in a study of identical twins. One entry per CDR3 protein results from TCRdb running MiXCR on the 5' RACE reads. The sample carries roughly 630,000 distinct CDR3 sequences, roughly 7.1% recorded once. This sample was also put to use in a study of yellow fever vaccine responses in identical twins.

The sample comprised PBMCs. Receptors were obtained from a woman under 30 in good health. The CDR3 runs from the conserved cysteine through the conserved F or W. The D gene is left open where the match is weak. Clone size, where shown, is once, few, many, or a class for clones that have expanded.

D,length,V,J,size,DNA,CDR3
TRBD2,18,TRBV3-1,TRBJ2-3,.,TGTGCCAGCAGCCCGACCCGACTAGCGGGGGGGCCTGGAGATACGCAGTATTTT,CASSPTRLAGGPGDTQYF
.,16,TRBV6-5,TRBJ1-6,many,TGTGCCAGCAGTTACTCTCAGGGGTCGTATAATTCACCCCTCCACTTT,CASSYSQGSYNSPLHF
.,17,TRBV24-1,TRBJ2-1,.,TGTGCCACCAGTGATTTGGCTGAACTATCATCTCACAATGAGCAGTTCTTC,CATSDLAELSSHNEQFF
.,15,TRBV20-1,TRBJ1-5,few,TGCAGTGCTTCTACCCCGGGAGCCCACAATCAGCCCCAGCATTTT,CSASTPGAHNQPQHF
.,14,TRBV4-1,TRBJ2-1,many,TGCGCCAGCAGCCCCCAACCCGGGGCTAATGAGCAGTTCTTC,CASSPQPGANEQFF
.,15,TRBV7-9,TRBJ1-1,few,TGTGCCAGCAGCTTAGGATCTGTAGGGGGAACTGAAGCTTTCTTT,CASSLGSVGGTEAFF
.,12,TRBV4-1,TRBJ2-3,few,TGCGCTACCAGCCAAAGAGGGGATACGCAGTATTTT,CATSQRGDTQYF
TRBD1,15,TRBV3-1,TRBJ2-1,.,TGTGCCAGCAGCCAAGAGACAGGGGCCTACAATGAGCAGTTCTTC,CASSQETGAYNEQFF
.,15,TRBV7-8,TRBJ1-5,many,TGTGCCAGCAGCTTAGAGGGTGTAGGTAATCAGCCCCAGCATTTT,CASSLEGVGNQPQHF
.,14,TRBV7-3,TRBJ2-1,.,TGTGCCAGCAGCTTAACACCGGGAGCCCATGAGCAGTTCTTC,CASSLTPGAHEQFF
.,15,TRBV2,TRBJ1-2,.,TGTGCCAGCAGTGAATTGGCGACAGCTAACTATGGCTACACCTTC,CASSELATANYGYTF
.,13,TRBV27,TRBJ1-1,few,TGTGCCAGCAGTTTTAGTGTACGGTCTGAAGCTTTCTTT,CASSFSVRSEAFF
TRBD1,17,TRBV2,TRBJ2-6,few,TGTGCCAGCAGAGGGACAGGGGGTCTCTCTGGGGCCAACGTCCTGACTTTC,CASRGTGGLSGANVLTF
.,16,TRBV12-3/TRBV12-4,TRBJ2-5,.,TGTGCCAGCAACAACGCGGCCGGACAGAGACAAGAGACCCAGTACTTC,CASNNAAGQRQETQYF
.,13,TRBV7-9,TRBJ2-7,few,TGTGCCAGCAGCTTGAGGGCGCACTACGAGCAGTACTTC,CASSLRAHYEQYF
.,16,TRBV12-3/TRBV12-4,TRBJ2-2,few,TGTGCCAGCAGTAAAGGGACAAACGTTGGAACCGGGGAGCTGTTTTTT,CASSKGTNVGTGELFF
TRBD1,13,TRBV7-3,TRBJ1-2,few,TGTGCCAGCAGTAACAGGGGAATCTATGGCTACACCTTC,CASSNRGIYGYTF
TRBD2,17,TRBV20-1,TRBJ2-3,.,TGCAGTGCTAGAGCCTGGGCTAGCGGGAGAAGGGCAGATACGCAGTATTTT,CSARAWASGRRADTQYF
.,14,TRBV6-1,TRBJ1-5,once,TGTGCCAGCAGTGAGTTGGCAGGGGCCCCTCCCCAGCATTTT,CASSELAGAPPQHF
.,15,TRBV5-5,TRBJ1-2,.,TGTGCCAGCAGCCTATGGCAGAGAACTAACTATGGCTACACCTTC,CASSLWQRTNYGYTF
TRBD1,14,TRBV29-1,TRBJ2-5,.,TGCAGCGCAACAGGGACAGGAATTGAAGAGACCCAGTACTTC,CSATGTGIEETQYF
.,15,TRBV5-1,TRBJ1-5,few,TGCGCCAGCAGCTTGGCCTATGGGGGAGATCAGCCCCAGCATTTT,CASSLAYGGDQPQHF
TRBD2,17,TRBV24-1,TRBJ2-3,few,TGTGCCACCAGTGGTCGCTGGACTAGCGGGGGCACAGATACGCAGTATTTT,CATSGRWTSGGTDTQYF
.,12,TRBV20-1,TRBJ1-1,few,TGCAGTGCTAGACCCGGGGCAGGAGCTCCCCAATTT,CSARPGAGAPQF
.,14,TRBV27,TRBJ2-3,many,TGTGCCAGCAGTTTCGGGAAAAGCACAGATACGCAGTATTTT,CASSFGKSTDTQYF
TRBD2,17,TRBV6-1,TRBJ2-2,many,TGTGCCAGCAGCCCAAGACTAGCGGGAGTCGGAACCGGGGAGCTGTTTTTT,CASSPRLAGVGTGELFF
TRBD2,15,TRBV7-2,TRBJ2-3,few,TGTGCCGGAACCGTCCCTGGCGGGGGGCGAGATACGCAGTATTTT,CAGTVPGGGRDTQYF
.,13,TRBV25-1,TRBJ1-2,many,TGTGCCAGCAGTGAAGGACGCACCTATGGCTACACCTTC,CASSEGRTYGYTF
.,16,TRBV7-8,TRBJ2-3,many,TGTGCCAGCAGCTTCATACCTATGGGCGGGGTAGATACGCAGTATTTT,CASSFIPMGGVDTQYF
.,13,TRBV2,TRBJ2-1,.,TGTGCCAGCAGCACCAGGTTTGGGAATGAGCAGTTCTTC,CASSTRFGNEQFF
TRBD2,18,TRBV12-3/TRBV12-4,TRBJ2-6,.,TGTGCCAGCAGTTCCCACTCCCTAGCGGGAGCAGGGGCCAACGTCCTGACTTTC,CASSSHSLAGAGANVLTF
TRBD1,17,TRBV28,TRBJ1-1,.,TGTGCCAGCAGCACGAGGAGGACAGGGTCTCTCAACACTGAAGCTTTCTTT,CASSTRRTGSLNTEAFF
.,14,TRBV12-3/TRBV12-4,TRBJ1-1,many,TGTGCCAGCAGTCATGGGGGGGGAAGCACTGAAGCTTTCTTT,CASSHGGGSTEAFF
TRBD2,16,TRBV11-2,TRBJ2-3,.,TGTGCCAGCAGCTTAGTACCACGGGGGGAGGCAGATACGCAGTATTTT,CASSLVPRGEADTQYF
.,15,TRBV7-8,TRBJ1-2,.,TGTGCCAGCAGCTTAGTTCGGCGGGATAACTATGGCTACACCTTC,CASSLVRRDNYGYTF
.,14,TRBV4-1,TRBJ1-1,many,TGCGCCAGCAGCCAAGAGAGGACCGACAGGGAAGCTTTCTTT,CASSQERTDREAFF
.,14,TRBV7-2,TRBJ2-3,.,TGTGCCAGCAGCGAGGGGACGGGTACAGATACGCAGTATTTT,CASSEGTGTDTQYF
.,21,TRBV5-1,TRBJ2-5,many,TGCGCCAGCAGCTTGTACCGAACCCCCTATCTTAACAGGGCTATGCAAGAGACCCAGTACTTC,CASSLYRTPYLNRAMQETQYF
.,13,TRBV28,TRBJ2-7,.,TGTGCCAGCACCTGGGACGGACGCTACGAGCAGTACTTC,CASTWDGRYEQYF
.,15,TRBV28,TRBJ1-5,.,TGTGCCAGCAGACACCCCGACTCTAGCAATCAGCCCCAGCATTTT,CASRHPDSSNQPQHF
.,16,TRBV9,TRBJ1-1,many,TGTGCCAGCAGCGACCAGCCGTGGGGTGAACTGACTGAAGCTTTCTTT,CASSDQPWGELTEAFF
TRBD2,19,TRBV14,TRBJ2-5,few,TGTGCCAGCAGCCAAGGAGGATTGGTGACTAGCGGACTCCAAGAGACCCAGTACTTC,CASSQGGLVTSGLQETQYF